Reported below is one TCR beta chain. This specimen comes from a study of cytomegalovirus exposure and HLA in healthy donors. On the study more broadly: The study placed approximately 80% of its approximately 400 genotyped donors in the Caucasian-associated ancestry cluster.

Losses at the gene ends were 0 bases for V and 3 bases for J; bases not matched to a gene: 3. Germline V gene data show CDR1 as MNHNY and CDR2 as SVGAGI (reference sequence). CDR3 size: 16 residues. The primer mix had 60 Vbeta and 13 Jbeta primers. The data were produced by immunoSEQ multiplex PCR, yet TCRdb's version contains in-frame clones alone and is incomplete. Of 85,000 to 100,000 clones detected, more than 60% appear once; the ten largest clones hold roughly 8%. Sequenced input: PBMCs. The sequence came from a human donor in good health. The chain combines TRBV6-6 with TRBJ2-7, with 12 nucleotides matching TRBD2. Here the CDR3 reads CASSYSASGRVYEQYF. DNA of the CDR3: TGTGCCAGCAGTTACTCGGCTAGCGGGAGGGTCTACGAGCAGTACTTC.